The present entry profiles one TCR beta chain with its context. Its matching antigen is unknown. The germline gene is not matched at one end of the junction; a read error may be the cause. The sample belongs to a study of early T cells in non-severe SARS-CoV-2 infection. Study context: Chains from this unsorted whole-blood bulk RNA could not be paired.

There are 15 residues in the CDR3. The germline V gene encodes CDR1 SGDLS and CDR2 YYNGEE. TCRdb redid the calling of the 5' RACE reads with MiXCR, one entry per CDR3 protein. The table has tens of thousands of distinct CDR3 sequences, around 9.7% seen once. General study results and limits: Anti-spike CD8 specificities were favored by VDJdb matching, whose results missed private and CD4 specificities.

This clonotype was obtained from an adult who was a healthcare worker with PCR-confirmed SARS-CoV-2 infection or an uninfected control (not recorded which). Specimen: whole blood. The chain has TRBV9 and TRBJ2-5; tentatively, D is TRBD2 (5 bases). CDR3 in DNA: TGTACCAGCAGCGTTGGGTCGATCGGAGGAGAGACCCAGTACTTC. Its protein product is CTSSVGSIGGETQYF.